Below, 5 T cell receptor beta chains from the same sample are listed, as sequenced in a study of blood T cells in healthy people across ages. A J-beta primer mix and a sample-barcoded 5' primer were used in a second PCR of about 6 to 12 cycles. TCRdb ran MiXCR on the 5' RACE reads and lists one entry per CDR3 protein. The sample includes about 730,000 distinct CDR3 sequences, around 46% of them seen just once. The sample was blood. The receptors here all came from an older woman in good health.

V is TRBV12-3 or TRBV12-4 and J is TRBJ2-3, with D perhaps matching TRBD2 (6 bases). The CDR3 extends over 17 amino acids. Deletions cut 7 bases from V and 4 bases from J, with 24 bases between. For the CDR3, the DNA is TGTGCCAGCACCCCCTGGGAAACAGGAGGGTTGGCAGATACGCAGTATTTT. This translates into CASTPWETGGLADTQYF.

This clonotype occurred once. V is TRBV5-1 and J is TRBJ2-5; 7 bases line up with TRBD1. Germline loops: CDR1 SGHRS, CDR2 YFSETQ. There are 15 residues in the CDR3. The junction had 13 bases not matched to a gene; V was cut back by 6 bases and J by 5 bases. CDR3 amino acids: CASNFRLDRVETQYF. The CDR3 DNA is TGCGCCAGCAACTTCCGCTTAGACAGGGTGGAGACCCAGTACTTC.

The V gene is TRBV20-1, the J gene TRBJ1-1, with no clear D. Trimming left V 0 bases short and J 4 bases short, with 12 bases between. The CDR3 is 14 amino acids. In germline, CDR1 is DFQATT, CDR2 SNEGSKA (reference sequence). The CDR3 here is CSARDLGGFTEAFF. As DNA, the CDR3 is TGCAGTGCTAGAGATCTGGGAGGGTTCACTGAAGCTTTCTTT.

This sequence joins TRBV20-1 and TRBJ2-3; 14 nucleotides line up with TRBD2. CDR3 length: 16 amino acids. The V and J ends lost 5 bases and 2 bases, in that order; junction bases with no gene match: 6. CDR1 is DFQATT and CDR2 is SNEGSKA in the germline V gene (reference sequence). The CDR3 here is CSARRLAGGFTDTQYF. CDR3 nucleotides: TGCAGTGCTCGCCGACTAGCGGGAGGGTTCACAGATACGCAGTATTTT.

The chain combines TRBV28 with TRBJ2-1; TRBD2 matches at 12 bases. Germline V lookup: CDR1 MDHEN, CDR2 SYDVKM. The CDR3 is made up of 13 amino acids. V shed 7 bases and J 10 bases; nucleotides not matched to a gene: 5. CDR3 residues: CASTSGGEREQFF. The DNA for the CDR3 is TGTGCCAGCACTAGCGGGGGGGAACGGGAGCAGTTCTTC.